The entry below gives a single T cell receptor beta chain sequence along with its context. These data are taken from a study of blood T cell repertoires in COVID-19. Generated by immunoSEQ multiplex PCR, the TCRdb table keeps only in-frame clones and is missing some. This repertoire shows some 400,000 clones, 80% to 90% found once; its top ten account for 2.3%. Trimming cost V 7 bases and J 4 bases; bases outside gene matches: 13. The CDR3 is 16 residues long. Looked up from germline, CDR1 is SGHNT and CDR2 is YYREEE (reference sequence). Input material: peripheral blood. V usage is TRBV5-4 and J usage is TRBJ2-2, with 7 bases lining up with TRBD2. The sequence derives from a woman aged 60-70 years with COVID-19, enrolled during active disease. The CDR3 bases are TGTGCCAGCGCTTGGAGGGGAGGGCTGACCACCGGGGAGCTGTTTTTT. Encoded protein: CASAWRGGLTTGELFF.